This TCR beta chain was sequenced in a study of T-cell reconstitution after alpha-beta-depleted transplantation in children. V was pared by 5 bases and J by 7 bases, with 12 bases of the junction left unmatched. Per the germline V gene, CDR1 is DFQATT and CDR2 is SNEGSKA (reference sequence). The CDR3 has 14 residues. This clonotype has a handful of counts. The TCRbeta library was prepared with unique molecular identifiers. TCRdb reprocessed the PCR reads via MiXCR and lists one record per CDR3 protein. The table records roughly 500,000 distinct CDR3 sequences, about 33% of them present only once. The chain carries TRBV20-1 and TRBJ1-1, with TRBD1 matching over 8 bases. The sequenced sample was PBMCs from the stem cell graft donor, obtained from the stem cell graft. This TCR was recovered from a human donor who donated a stem cell graft to a child with aplastic anemia. The CDR3: CSAQGAKGLIEAFF. CDR3 nucleotides: TGCAGTGCTCAGGGGGCGAAAGGGCTTATTGAAGCTTTCTTT.